This T cell receptor (beta chain) emerged from a study of CD8 T cells in Susac syndrome. Patients with Susac syndrome met diagnostic criteria that were recently defined for definite or probable disease. Notes on the study in general: Only a relatively small number of individuals were included in the TCR sequencing and HLA analysis.

With regard to this clonotype: Its antigen is unknown.

Per the germline V gene, CDR1 is GTSNPN and CDR2 is SVGIG (reference sequence). The V and J ends lost 0 bases and 7 bases respectively, with 10 bases between them. The CDR3 sequence is 13 residues long. With random hexamers, 0.5 to 1 ug RNA was reverse transcribed. TCRdb re-called the immunoSEQ multiplex PCR reads with MiXCR, one entry per CDR3 protein. The sample includes 150,000 to 200,000 distinct CDR3 sequences, approximately 94% of them seen just once. The J gene is TRBJ1-5, the V gene TRBV30; D not resolved. Sequencing was carried out using CD4+ T cells from PBMCs. The source of this sequence is a human donor with Susac syndrome. The CDR3 nucleotides are TGTGCCTGGAGTGTACAAGGGAGGCAGCCCCAGCATTTT. Amino acid sequence: CAWSVQGRQPQHF.